The text below deals with one TCR beta chain. TCRdb's table, derived via immunoSEQ multiplex PCR, lists solely in-frame clones and lacks some. Of about 170,000 clones in the sample, under 90% are singletons; the top ten hold roughly 14%. The V end lost 2 bases, the J end lost 5 bases, and 3 bases lay between the germline ends. The CDR3 is 11 residues long. Germline CDR1 is SGHAT and CDR2 is FQNNGV. This sample is drawn from a study of blood T cell repertoires in COVID-19. The chain recombines TRBV11-2 with TRBJ1-2; D gene ambiguous. The receptor was isolated from a woman between 65 and 79 years old with COVID-19, enrolled during active disease. Sequenced input: peripheral blood. The CDR3 DNA reads TGTGCCAGCAGCTTACCTTATGGCTACACCTTC. Translated: CASSLPYGYTF.